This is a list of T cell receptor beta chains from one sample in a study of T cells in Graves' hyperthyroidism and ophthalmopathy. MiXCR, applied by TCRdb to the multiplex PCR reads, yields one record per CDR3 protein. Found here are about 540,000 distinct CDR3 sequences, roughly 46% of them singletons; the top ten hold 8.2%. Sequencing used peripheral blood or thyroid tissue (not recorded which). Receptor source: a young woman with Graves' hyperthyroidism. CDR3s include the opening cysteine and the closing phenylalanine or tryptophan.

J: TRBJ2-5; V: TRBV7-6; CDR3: CASSPGYSEETQYF
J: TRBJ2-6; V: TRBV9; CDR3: CASSEMWDSYTSGANVLTF
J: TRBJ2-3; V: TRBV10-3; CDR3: CAISEFVDTQYF
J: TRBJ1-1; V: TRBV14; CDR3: CASSPSSDTEAFF
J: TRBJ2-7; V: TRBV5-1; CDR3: CASSLVPPTSGTGEQYF
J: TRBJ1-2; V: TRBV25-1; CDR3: CASSPMDYGYTF
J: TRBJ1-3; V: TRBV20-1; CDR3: CSAREKYWDSGNTIYF
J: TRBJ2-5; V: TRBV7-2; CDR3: CASSPTDRGLRGETQYF
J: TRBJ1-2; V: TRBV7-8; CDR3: CASSSTGANYGYTF
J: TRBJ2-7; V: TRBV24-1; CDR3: CATRGTFYEQYF
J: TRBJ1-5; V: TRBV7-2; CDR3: CASSLAAASYQPQHF
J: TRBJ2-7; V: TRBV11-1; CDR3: CASSIAGGRVYEQYF
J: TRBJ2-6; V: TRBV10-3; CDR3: CATTGSGANVLTF
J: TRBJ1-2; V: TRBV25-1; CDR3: CASRDSGFAGYTF
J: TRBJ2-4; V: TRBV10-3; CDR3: CAISESSGNVKNIQYF
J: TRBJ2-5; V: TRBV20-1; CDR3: CSARGDSLNQPQYF
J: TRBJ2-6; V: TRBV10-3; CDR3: CAIRTAAEASGANVLTF
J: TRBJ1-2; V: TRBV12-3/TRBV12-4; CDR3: CASSFGPLGYTF
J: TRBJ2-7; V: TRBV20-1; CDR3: CSADRRVAGDSYEQYF
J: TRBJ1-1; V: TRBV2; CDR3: CASVVGDAAFF
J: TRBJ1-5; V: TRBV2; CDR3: CASIDDSNQPQHF
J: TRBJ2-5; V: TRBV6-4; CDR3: CASSARAGGPGETQYF
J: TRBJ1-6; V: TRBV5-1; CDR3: CASSTQSGSPLHF
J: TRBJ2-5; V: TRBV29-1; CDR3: CSVVDRGQETQYF
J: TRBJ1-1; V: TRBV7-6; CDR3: CASSLTGQENTEAFF
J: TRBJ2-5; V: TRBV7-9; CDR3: CASTPGQGETQYF
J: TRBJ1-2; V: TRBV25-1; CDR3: CASLVTVVGYTF
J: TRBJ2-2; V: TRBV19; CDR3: CASSIRQGVTGELFF
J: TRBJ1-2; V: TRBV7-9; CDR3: CASSLSRQGPYGYTF
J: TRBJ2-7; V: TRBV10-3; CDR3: CAITGVAQYF
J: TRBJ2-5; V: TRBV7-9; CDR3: CASSFDGGAGETQYF
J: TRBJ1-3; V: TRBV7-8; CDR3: CASSQPGLGNTIYF
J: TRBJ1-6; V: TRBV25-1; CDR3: CASSEAGQGAKSPLHF
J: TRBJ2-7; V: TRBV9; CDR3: CASSVEGLSYEQYF
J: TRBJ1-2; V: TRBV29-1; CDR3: CSAGQGVNYGYTF
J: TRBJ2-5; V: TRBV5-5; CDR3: CASSEAGGETQYF
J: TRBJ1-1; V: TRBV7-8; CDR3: CASSHETVLNTEAFF
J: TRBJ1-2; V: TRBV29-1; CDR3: CSVSGRSYGYTF
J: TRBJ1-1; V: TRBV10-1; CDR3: CASSPRAMNTEAFF
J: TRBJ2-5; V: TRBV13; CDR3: CASSLESARTQYF
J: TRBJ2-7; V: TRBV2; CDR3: CASSEGASGRAYEQYF
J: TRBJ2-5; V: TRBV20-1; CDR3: CSASGGQETQYF